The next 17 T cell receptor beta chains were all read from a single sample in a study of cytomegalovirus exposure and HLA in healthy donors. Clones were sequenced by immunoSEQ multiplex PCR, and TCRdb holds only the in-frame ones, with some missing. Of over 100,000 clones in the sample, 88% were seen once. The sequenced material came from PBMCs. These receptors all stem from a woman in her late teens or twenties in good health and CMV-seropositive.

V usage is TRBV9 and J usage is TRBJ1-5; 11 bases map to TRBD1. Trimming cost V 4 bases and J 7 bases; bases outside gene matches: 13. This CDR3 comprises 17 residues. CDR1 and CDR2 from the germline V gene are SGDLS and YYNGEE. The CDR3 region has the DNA TGTGCCAGCAGCTCTCCCCCACCGGGACAGGGGGGACAGCCCCAGCATTTT. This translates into CASSSPPPGQGGQPQHF.

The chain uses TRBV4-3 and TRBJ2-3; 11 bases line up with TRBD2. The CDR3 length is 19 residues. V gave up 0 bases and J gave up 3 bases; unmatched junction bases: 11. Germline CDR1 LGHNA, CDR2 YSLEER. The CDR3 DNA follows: TGCGCCAGCAGCCAAGACGGTAGACTAGCGGGAAAGAAAACAGATACGCAGTATTTT. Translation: CASSQDGRLAGKKTDTQYF.

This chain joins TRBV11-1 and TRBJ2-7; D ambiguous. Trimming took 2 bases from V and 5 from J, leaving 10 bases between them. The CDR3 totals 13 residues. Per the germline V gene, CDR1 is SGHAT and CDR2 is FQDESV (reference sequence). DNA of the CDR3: TGTGCCAGCAGCTTATCGGTGTTTGACGAGCAGTACTTC. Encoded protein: CASSLSVFDEQYF.

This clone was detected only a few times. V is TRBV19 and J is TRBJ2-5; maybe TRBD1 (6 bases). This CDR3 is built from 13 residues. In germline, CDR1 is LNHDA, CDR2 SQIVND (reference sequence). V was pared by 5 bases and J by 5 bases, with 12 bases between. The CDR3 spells CASSADRLETQYF. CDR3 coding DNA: TGTGCCAGTAGTGCCGACAGGCTGGAGACCCAGTACTTC. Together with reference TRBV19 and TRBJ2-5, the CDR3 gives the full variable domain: DGGITQSPKYLFRKEGQNVTLSCEQNLNHDAMYWYRQDPGQGLRLIYYSQIVNDFQKGDIAEGYSVSREKKESFPLTVTSAQKNPTAFYLCASSADRLETQYFGPGTRLLVL.

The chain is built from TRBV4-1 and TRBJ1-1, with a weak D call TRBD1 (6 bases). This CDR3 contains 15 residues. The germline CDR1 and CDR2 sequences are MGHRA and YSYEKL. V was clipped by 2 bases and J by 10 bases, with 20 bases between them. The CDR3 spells CASSQFPDRLFGAFF. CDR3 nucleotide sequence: TGCGCCAGCAGCCAATTTCCGGACAGACTGTTCGGAGCTTTCTTT.

CDR3 residues: CASSALPGEAGEKLFF. In DNA, the CDR3 is TGTGCCAGCAGCGCGCTCCCGGGGGAGGCCGGTGAAAAACTGTTTTTT. V and J are TRBV7-8 and TRBJ1-4; D is possibly TRBD1 (5 bases). Deletions cut 5 bases from V and 7 bases from J, with 20 bases between. Germline values: CDR1 SGHVS, CDR2 FQNEAQ. The CDR3 has 16 residues.

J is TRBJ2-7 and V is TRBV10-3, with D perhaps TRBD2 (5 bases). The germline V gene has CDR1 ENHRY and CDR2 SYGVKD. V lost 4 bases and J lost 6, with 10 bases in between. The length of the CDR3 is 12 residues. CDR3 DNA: TGTGCCATCAGTGCAGGCGGGCTCGAGCAGTACTTC. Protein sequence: CAISAGGLEQYF.

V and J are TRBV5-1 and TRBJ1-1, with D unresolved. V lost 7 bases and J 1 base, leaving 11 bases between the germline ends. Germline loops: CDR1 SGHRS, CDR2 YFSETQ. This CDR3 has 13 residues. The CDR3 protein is CASRLGPNTEAFF. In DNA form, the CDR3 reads TGCGCCAGCCGTCTGGGCCCGAACACTGAAGCTTTCTTT.

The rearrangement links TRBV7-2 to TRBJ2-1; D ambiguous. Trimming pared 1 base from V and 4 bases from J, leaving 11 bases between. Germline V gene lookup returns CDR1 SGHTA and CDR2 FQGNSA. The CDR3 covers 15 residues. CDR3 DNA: TGTGCCAGCAGCTTAGGCTTCGCTACGTACAATGAGCAGTTCTTC. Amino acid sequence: CASSLGFATYNEQFF.

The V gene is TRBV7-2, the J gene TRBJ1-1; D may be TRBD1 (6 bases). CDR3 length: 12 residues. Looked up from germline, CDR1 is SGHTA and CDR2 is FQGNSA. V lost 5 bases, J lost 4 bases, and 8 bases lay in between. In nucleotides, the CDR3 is TGTGCCAGCAGCCAAGGGGGCACTGAAGCTTTCTTT. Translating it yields CASSQGGTEAFF.

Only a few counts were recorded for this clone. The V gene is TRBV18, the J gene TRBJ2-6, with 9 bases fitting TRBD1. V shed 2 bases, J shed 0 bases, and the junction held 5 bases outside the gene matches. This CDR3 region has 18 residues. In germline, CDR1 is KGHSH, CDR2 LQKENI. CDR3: CASSPSGQGNSGANVLTF. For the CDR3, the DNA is TGTGCCAGCTCACCATCGGGACAGGGAAACTCTGGGGCCAACGTCCTGACTTTC.

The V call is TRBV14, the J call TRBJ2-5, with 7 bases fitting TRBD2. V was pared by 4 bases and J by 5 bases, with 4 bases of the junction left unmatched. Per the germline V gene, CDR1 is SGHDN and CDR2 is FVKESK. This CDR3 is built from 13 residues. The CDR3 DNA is TGTGCCAGCAGCCTGGCTAGCGGTGAGACCCAGTACTTC. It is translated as CASSLASGETQYF. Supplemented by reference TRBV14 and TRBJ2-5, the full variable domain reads EAGVTQFPSHSVIEKGQTVTLRCDPISGHDNLYWYRRVMGKEIKFLLHFVKESKQDESGMPNNRFLAERTGGTYSTLKVQPAELEDSGVYFCASSLASGETQYFGPGTRLLVL.

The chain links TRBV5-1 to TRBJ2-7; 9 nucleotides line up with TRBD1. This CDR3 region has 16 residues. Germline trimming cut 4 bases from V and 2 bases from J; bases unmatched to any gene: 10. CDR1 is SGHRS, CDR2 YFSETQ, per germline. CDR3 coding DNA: TGCGCCAGCAGCCCCCTCCAGGGACAGGGTCCCTACGAGCAGTACTTC. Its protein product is CASSPLQGQGPYEQYF.

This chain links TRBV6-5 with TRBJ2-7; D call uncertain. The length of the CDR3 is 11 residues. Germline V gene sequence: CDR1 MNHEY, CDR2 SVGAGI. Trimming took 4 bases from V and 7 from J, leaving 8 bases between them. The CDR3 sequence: CASSSQWEQYF. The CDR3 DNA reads TGTGCCAGCAGTTCCCAGTGGGAGCAGTACTTC.

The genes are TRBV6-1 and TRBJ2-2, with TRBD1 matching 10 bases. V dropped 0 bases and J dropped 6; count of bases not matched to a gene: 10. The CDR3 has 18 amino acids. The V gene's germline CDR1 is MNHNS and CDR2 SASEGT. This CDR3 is CASSEAPPGTGVAGELFF. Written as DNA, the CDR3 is TGTGCCAGCAGTGAAGCGCCGCCCGGGACAGGGGTAGCCGGGGAGCTGTTTTTT.

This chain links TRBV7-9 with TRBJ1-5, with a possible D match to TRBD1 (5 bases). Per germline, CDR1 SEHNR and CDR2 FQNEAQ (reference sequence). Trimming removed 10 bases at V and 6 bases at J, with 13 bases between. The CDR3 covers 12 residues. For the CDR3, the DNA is TGTGCCACCTCCCAGGGTGGTCAGCCCCAGCATTTT. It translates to CATSQGGQPQHF.

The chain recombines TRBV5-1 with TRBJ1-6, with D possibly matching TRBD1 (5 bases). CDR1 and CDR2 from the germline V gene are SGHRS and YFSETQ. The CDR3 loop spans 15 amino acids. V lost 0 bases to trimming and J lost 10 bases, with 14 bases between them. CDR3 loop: CASSLEGRVESPLHF. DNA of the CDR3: TGCGCCAGCAGCTTGGAAGGCAGGGTCGAATCACCCCTCCACTTT.